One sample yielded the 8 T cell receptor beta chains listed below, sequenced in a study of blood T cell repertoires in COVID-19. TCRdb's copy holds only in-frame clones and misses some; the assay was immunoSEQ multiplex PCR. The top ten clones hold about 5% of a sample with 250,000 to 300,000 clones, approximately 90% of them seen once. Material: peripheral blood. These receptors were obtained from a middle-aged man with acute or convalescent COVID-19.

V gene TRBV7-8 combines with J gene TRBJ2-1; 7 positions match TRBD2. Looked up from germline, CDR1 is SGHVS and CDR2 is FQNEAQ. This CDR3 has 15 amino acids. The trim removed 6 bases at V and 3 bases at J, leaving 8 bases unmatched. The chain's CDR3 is CASRPWRTSYNEQFF. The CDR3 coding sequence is TGTGCCAGCAGGCCATGGAGGACTAGCTACAATGAGCAGTTCTTC.

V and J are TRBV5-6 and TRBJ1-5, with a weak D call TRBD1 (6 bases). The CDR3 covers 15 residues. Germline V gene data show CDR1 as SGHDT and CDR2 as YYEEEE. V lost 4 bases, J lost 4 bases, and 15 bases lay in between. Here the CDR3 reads CASSRFSTGNQPQHF. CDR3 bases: TGTGCCAGCAGCCGCTTCTCGACAGGTAATCAGCCCCAGCATTTT.

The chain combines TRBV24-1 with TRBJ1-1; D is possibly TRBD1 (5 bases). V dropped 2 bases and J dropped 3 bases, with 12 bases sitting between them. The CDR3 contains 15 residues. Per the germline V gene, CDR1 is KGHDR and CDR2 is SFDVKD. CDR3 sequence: CATSDYPGGDTEAFF. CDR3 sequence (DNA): TGTGCCACCAGTGATTACCCTGGAGGGGACACTGAAGCTTTCTTT.

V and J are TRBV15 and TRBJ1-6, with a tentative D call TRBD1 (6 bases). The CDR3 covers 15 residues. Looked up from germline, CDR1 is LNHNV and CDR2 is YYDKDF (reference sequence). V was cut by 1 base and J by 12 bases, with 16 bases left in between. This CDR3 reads CATSRGSIQGQPLHF. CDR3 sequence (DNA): TGTGCCACCAGCAGAGGTTCAATACAGGGTCAACCCCTCCACTTT.

The CDR3 DNA sequence: TGTGCCAGCAGTGAACGTTTTGCGGGAGGTTACAATGAGCAGTTCTTC. This encodes CASSERFAGGYNEQFF. The rearrangement links TRBV2 to TRBJ2-1; 8 positions match TRBD2. Germline V CDR1 and CDR2: SNHLY, FYNNEI. V lost 2 bases, J lost 4 bases, and 7 bases stayed unmatched. CDR3 length: 16 residues.

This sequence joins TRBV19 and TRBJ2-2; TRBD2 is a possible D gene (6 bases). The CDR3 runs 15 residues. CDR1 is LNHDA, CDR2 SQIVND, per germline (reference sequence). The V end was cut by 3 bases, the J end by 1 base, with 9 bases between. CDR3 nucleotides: TGTGCCAGTAGTATCGGGGGTTGGAACACCGGGGAGCTGTTTTTT. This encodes CASSIGGWNTGELFF.

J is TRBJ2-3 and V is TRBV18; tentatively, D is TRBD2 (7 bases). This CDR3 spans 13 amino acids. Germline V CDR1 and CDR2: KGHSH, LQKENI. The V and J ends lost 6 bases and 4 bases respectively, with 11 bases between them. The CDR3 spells CASSRGAPDTQYF. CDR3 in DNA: TGTGCCAGCTCTCGGGGGGCCCCAGATACGCAGTATTTT.

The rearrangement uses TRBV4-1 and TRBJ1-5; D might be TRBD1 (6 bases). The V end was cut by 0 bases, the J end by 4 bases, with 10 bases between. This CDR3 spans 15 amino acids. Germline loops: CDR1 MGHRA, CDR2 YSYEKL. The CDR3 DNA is TGCGCCAGCAGCCAAGATGACAGGTTTAATCAGCCCCAGCATTTT. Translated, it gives CASSQDDRFNQPQHF.